These 11 T cell receptor beta chains came from one sample sequenced in a study of spatial heterogeneity in lung cancer. TCRdb called the 5' RACE reads again in MiXCR, with one record for every CDR3 protein. The sample holds about 94,000 distinct CDR3 sequences; less than 20% are singletons and the top ten take roughly a fifth. Time point reported: blood at routine non-recurrence follow-up after resection. Sequencing was performed on PBMCs, taken at follow-up. These receptors were taken from a male donor with early-stage non-small cell lung cancer.

The sample holds a few counts of this clonotype. This chain joins TRBV20-1 and TRBJ1-2; 9 bases agree with TRBD1. Germline-derived CDR1 and CDR2 are DFQATT and SNEGSKA (reference sequence). V shed 1 base and J 4 bases; nucleotides not matched to a gene: 10. The CDR3 runs to 16 residues. CDR3: CSARGLQGQGGYGYTF. CDR3 DNA sequence: TGCAGTGCTAGAGGATTACAGGGACAGGGAGGCTATGGCTACACCTTC.

This clonotype was detected a few times. This sequence joins TRBV6-5 and TRBJ2-3; 7 bases are shared with TRBD2. The germline V gene encodes CDR1 MNHEY and CDR2 SVGAGI. The CDR3 runs to 12 residues. V lost 10 bases, J lost 2 bases, and 3 bases stayed unmatched. Written as DNA, the CDR3 is TGTGCCACTCGACTAGCCACAGATACGCAGTATTTT. It yields the protein CATRLATDTQYF.

In this sample, this clonotype turned up a few times. This chain uses TRBV19 with TRBJ1-5; D is perhaps TRBD1 (5 bases). The CDR3 consists of 15 residues. Germline V gene data show CDR1 as LNHDA and CDR2 as SQIVND (reference sequence). Trimming removed 3 bases from V and 0 bases from J, with 9 bases in between. CDR3 nucleotide sequence: TGTGCCAGTAGTATCGGGGGATTTAGCAATCAGCCCCAGCATTTT. It translates to CASSIGGFSNQPQHF.

V and J are TRBV5-1 and TRBJ2-7, with 14 bases fitting TRBD2. Trimming removed 3 bases from V and 1 base from J; junction bases left unmatched: 6. Germline CDR1 SGHRS, CDR2 YFSETQ. The CDR3 totals 17 residues. CDR3 bases: TGCGCCAGCAGCTCGACTAGCGGGAGGGCCATTTCCTACGAGCAGTACTTC. Residues: CASSSTSGRAISYEQYF.

This chain uses TRBV20-1 with TRBJ2-3; the D gene is possibly TRBD2 (6 bases). Germline-derived CDR1 and CDR2 are DFQATT and SNEGSKA (reference sequence). CDR3 length equals 12 residues. Trimming took 3 bases from V and 5 from J, leaving 9 bases between them. CDR3 nucleotide sequence: TGCAGTGCTAGGGGGGGTAGAGATACGCAGTATTTT. This encodes CSARGGRDTQYF.

This clonotype came up a few times. The rearrangement joins TRBV7-8 to TRBJ2-7; D is ambiguous. V was shortened by 0 bases and J by 1 base, with 13 bases between the two germline ends. This CDR3 is built from 16 residues. Per germline, CDR1 SGHVS and CDR2 FQNEAQ. CDR3 nucleotide sequence: TGTGCCAGCAGCTTAGCGACGGCAGGCTATTCCTACGAGCAGTACTTC. This sequence encodes CASSLATAGYSYEQYF.

The table lists this clonotype with a few counts. The chain couples TRBV12-3 or TRBV12-4 to TRBJ1-5, with TRBD1 matching 10 bases. V gave up 6 bases and J gave up 5 bases; unmatched junction bases: 1. This CDR3 has 13 residues. The CDR3 coding sequence is TGTGCCAGCAGCGACAGGGGGCATCAGCCCCAGCATTTT. It specifies CASSDRGHQPQHF.

The chain couples TRBV10-2 to TRBJ1-2, with D perhaps TRBD1 (6 bases). Trimming removed 2 bases from V and 4 bases from J, with 14 bases in between. Germline V CDR1 and CDR2: WSHSY, SAAADI. This CDR3 spans 15 amino acids. The CDR3 DNA reads TGCGCCAGCAGTGAGGGGGACACTCTTCTCTATGGCTACACCTTC. Protein product: CASSEGDTLLYGYTF.

The V and J genes are TRBV4-3 and TRBJ2-5; D is possibly TRBD2 (5 bases). The V and J ends lost 4 bases and 5 bases respectively, with 17 bases between them. This CDR3 contains 15 residues. CDR1 LGHNA and CDR2 YSLEER come from the germline V gene. The CDR3 loop reads CASSRKNGKSETQYF. The CDR3 DNA follows: TGCGCCAGCAGCCGTAAAAACGGGAAATCGGAGACCCAGTACTTC.

This chain links TRBV20-1 with TRBJ1-5; D is uncertain. This CDR3 has 13 residues. CDR1 and CDR2 from the germline V gene are DFQATT and SNEGSKA (reference sequence). The V end lost 3 bases, the J end lost 4 bases, and 10 bases lay between the germline ends. DNA of the CDR3: TGCAGTGCTAGTTTGGGTTTGAATCAGCCCCAGCATTTT. This translates into CSASLGLNQPQHF.

This chain uses TRBV5-1 with TRBJ2-3, with TRBD1 matching over 9 bases. V lost 0 bases and J lost 4; bases outside the gene matches: 3. This CDR3 has 15 residues. Germline V gene sequence: CDR1 SGHRS, CDR2 YFSETQ. DNA for the CDR3: TGCGCCAGCAGCTTGGGGAACAGGGGGCCAGATACGCAGTATTTT. Translating it yields CASSLGNRGPDTQYF.